This section outlines one T cell receptor (beta chain) sequence together with its context. After removal of 6 bases from V and 2 bases from J, the junction contained 7 bases not matched to a gene. This CDR3 has 15 amino acids. The germline gives CDR1 MNHNS, CDR2 SASEGT. TCRdb used MiXCR to reprocess the PCR reads, holding one entry per CDR3 protein. The sample holds over 15,000 distinct CDR3 sequences, around two fifths seen once. The data belong to a study of immune characterization of retroperitoneal liposarcoma. J is TRBJ2-3 and V is TRBV6-1; 8 nucleotides agree with TRBD2. The sequence came from a male donor with retroperitoneal liposarcoma. Sample: blood. The CDR3 reads CASSPGGGFTDTQYF. The DNA of the CDR3 is TGTGCCAGCAGCCCGGGGGGGGGTTTCACAGATACGCAGTATTTT.